This T cell receptor beta chain was captured in a study of patients and donors after allogeneic stem cell transplantation (dated by TCRdb to the early 2020s). In this sample, this clonotype turned up many times. Its antigen target is currently unknown. Qualities for individual bases were not recorded, and no much larger clone is one base off. Libraries were made using RT-PCR. Instrument used: NextSeq 550. TCRdb ran its own pipeline on the public reads, namely fastp trimming at Q25 and MiXCR clone calling, and kept in-frame beta chains. One record per CDR3 amino acid sequence lists the most common genes and DNA. The sample profile shows a few hundred thousand distinct CDR3 sequences; over 12% of them were found once. Together, the top ten hold approximately 10% of the sample. The CDR1 and CDR2 encoded by the germline V gene are SGHTA and FQGTGA. The CDR3 sequence holds 16 residues, the cysteine and phenylalanine included. Kept here is only the CDR3 DNA, which spans 48 bases and is read in frame from base 1. Relative to germline, V is missing 2 bases and J is missing 4 bases, with 6 bases of the junction outside any gene match.

What was sequenced was blood, either unsorted or a sorted T cell fraction (not recorded which). The chain joins TRBV7-3 to TRBJ1-1; 11 middle bases align to TRBD1. This TCR was sampled from a human donor who was either an allogeneic HSCT recipient or a stem cell or donor lymphocyte infusion donor (not recorded which). It is not recorded whose cells these are; they may come from a transplant donor. CDR3 sequence: CASSLWTGGAGTEAFF. In nucleotide form, the sequence is TGTGCCAGCAGCTTATGGACAGGGGGCGCGGGCACTGAAGCTTTCTTT.